Given below is one T cell receptor beta chain in context. The CDR3 end is not reached by the read, which stops 3 residues before it; the germline J gene fills it in. Sequencing used immunoSEQ multiplex PCR; TCRdb keeps in-frame clones, though not all of them. There are some 16,000 clones in the sample, with around 10% held by the top ten. The data were obtained in a study of T cells in women clearing cervical HPV infection. The CDR3 spans 15 residues. Germline assignment: CDR1 GTSNPN and CDR2 SVGIG (reference sequence). J is TRBJ1-1 and V is TRBV30, with unresolved D. The origin of this receptor is a woman aged 18 to 75 with a cervical HPV16 infection that either progressed to CIN3+ or cleared (not recorded which). Sequenced: blood buffy coat. CDR3 sequence: CAWSEAGGPTDTAFF. The sequenced CDR3 bases are TGTGCCTGGAGTGAGGCGGGAGGGCCCACAGATACG.